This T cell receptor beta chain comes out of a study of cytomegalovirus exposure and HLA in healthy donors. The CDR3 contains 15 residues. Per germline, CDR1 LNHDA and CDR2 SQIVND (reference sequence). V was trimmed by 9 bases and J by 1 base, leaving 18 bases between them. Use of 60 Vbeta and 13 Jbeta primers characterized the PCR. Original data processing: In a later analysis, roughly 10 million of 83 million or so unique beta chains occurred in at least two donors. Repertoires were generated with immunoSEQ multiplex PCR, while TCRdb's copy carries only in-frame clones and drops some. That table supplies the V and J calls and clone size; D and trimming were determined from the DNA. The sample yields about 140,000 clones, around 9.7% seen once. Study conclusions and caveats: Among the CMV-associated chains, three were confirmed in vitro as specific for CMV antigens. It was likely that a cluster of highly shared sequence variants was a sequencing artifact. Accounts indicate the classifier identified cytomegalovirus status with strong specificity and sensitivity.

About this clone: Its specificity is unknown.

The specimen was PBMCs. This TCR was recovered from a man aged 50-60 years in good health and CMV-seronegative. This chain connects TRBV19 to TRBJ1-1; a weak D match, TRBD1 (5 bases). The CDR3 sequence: CASTEIDRANTEAFF. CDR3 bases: TGTGCCAGCACCGAGATCGACAGAGCGAACACTGAAGCTTTCTTT.